The T cell receptor (beta chain) under discussion was sequenced for a study of T cell responses to AZD1222 COVID-19 vaccine. Whole-study results and caveats: Close to half of spike-specific TCRs reportedly recognize unmutated variant regions.

This clone was found a few times. Its matching antigen is unknown. Clones were sequenced by immunoSEQ multiplex PCR, and TCRdb holds only the in-frame ones, with some missing. This sample has some 95,000 clones, with around 92% found just once. V was cut by 0 bases and J by 4 bases, with 13 bases left in between. This CDR3 contains 15 residues. Germline CDR1 SGHDT, CDR2 YYEEEE. The sequences come from peripheral blood, collected on day 0 of MenACWY control vaccination. V gene TRBV5-6 combines with J gene TRBJ1-2; no firm D call. This TCR derives from an adult in good health. The CDR3 is CASSLAVLSSYGYTF. CDR3 in DNA: TGTGCCAGCAGCTTGGCCGTGCTCAGTTCCTATGGCTACACCTTC.